This T cell receptor (beta chain) was obtained from a study of T cells in Graves' hyperthyroidism and ophthalmopathy. The overall study: Initial diagnosis, before any treatment, was when peripheral blood was collected.

This clonotype was seen at least ten times. The CDR3 spans 15 residues. Germline assignment: CDR1 KGHDR and CDR2 SFDVKD. V lost 3 bases and J lost 3, with 10 bases in between. Investigators excluded patients with uncontrolled infection, other autoimmune disease, pregnancy or lactation. From RNA transcripts, TCR beta CDR3 regions were amplified. TCR CDR3 underwent first-round RT-PCR with the HTBI primer set. MiXCR was run by TCRdb on the multiplex PCR reads, yielding one entry per CDR3 protein. The data show 400,000 to 500,000 distinct CDR3 sequences, with roughly 15% seen just once and about 13% held by the top ten.

The receptor's source is a man between 18 and 35 years old with Graves' ophthalmopathy. The sequencing input was blood. The chain joins TRBV24-1 to TRBJ1-4, with D tentatively TRBD1 (6 bases). The CDR3 nucleotides read TGTGCCACCAGTGATCAGGGACACCCTAATGAAAAACTGTTTTTT. This codes for CATSDQGHPNEKLFF.